One sample yielded the 29 T cell receptor beta chains listed below, sequenced in a study of blood T cell repertoires in COVID-19 (dated by TCRdb to the early 2020s). The library came from the immunoSEQ multiplex PCR assay. The immuneACCESS repertoire file appears here via TCRdb, limited to in-frame rearrangements. These files lack a portion of the clones; in checked studies, under half of the deficit traces to unresolved V genes, and the cause of the others is not known. The sample profile shows 150,000 or so clones; 78% of them were found once. The ten largest clonotypes hold roughly 1.5% of the sample. The material sequenced was peripheral blood. The origin of the receptors is a man of 80 years or more with acute or convalescent COVID-19.

This chain connects TRBV7-8 to TRBJ1-3, with D possibly matching TRBD1 (5 bases). This CDR3 is 15 amino acids long. Germline V gene sequence: CDR1 SGHVS, CDR2 FQNEAQ. The V and J ends lost 5 bases and 2 bases respectively, with 13 bases between them. This chain's CDR3 is CASSPTRGAGNTIYF. As DNA, the CDR3 is TGTGCCAGCAGCCCGACCCGGGGGGCTGGAAACACCATATATTTT.

This clone was recorded a few times. The chain employs TRBV12-5 and TRBJ1-6; D is ambiguous. V was clipped by 0 bases and J by 12 bases, with 9 bases between them. In germline, CDR1 is LGHNT, CDR2 FRNRAP. The CDR3 has 13 residues. CDR3 amino acids: CASGLVWPGPLHF. In nucleotides, the CDR3 is TGTGCTAGTGGTTTGGTCTGGCCTGGACCCCTCCACTTT.

This chain joins TRBV5-4 and TRBJ1-2; D unclear. V lost 2 bases and J lost 8, with 7 bases in between. The CDR3 runs to 11 residues. Germline CDR1 reads SGHNT; CDR2 reads YYREEE (reference sequence). CDR3: CASSLRGGYTF. For the CDR3, the DNA is TGTGCCAGCAGCTTAAGAGGCGGCTACACCTTC.

This clone was recorded a few times. V is TRBV25-1 and J is TRBJ1-2, with D unresolved. This CDR3 spans 13 amino acids. Per the germline V gene, CDR1 is MGHDK and CDR2 is SYGVNS. V was clipped by 5 bases and J by 8 bases, with 15 bases between them. This CDR3 reads CASSPGSSEGYTF. CDR3 nucleotide sequence: TGTGCCAGCAGTCCGGGATCTTCTGAGGGCTACACCTTC.

This clone was seen more than once but under ten times. This chain uses TRBV6-5 with TRBJ2-7; possible D gene TRBD1, 5 bases. The CDR3 spans 15 residues. Germline V gives CDR1 MNHEY, CDR2 SVGAGI. V lost 5 bases, J lost 0 bases, and 14 bases lay in between. The CDR3 sequence is CASSQTELSSYEQYV. The CDR3 coding sequence is TGTGCCAGCAGTCAGACAGAATTAAGCTCCTACGAGCAGTACGTC.

V gene TRBV5-1 combines with J gene TRBJ1-4, with D perhaps TRBD1 (5 bases). The germline V gene encodes CDR1 SGHRS and CDR2 YFSETQ. This CDR3 comprises 15 residues. Trimming pared 4 bases from V and 4 bases from J, leaving 14 bases between. DNA for the CDR3: TGCGCCAGCAGCCCGACAGTTACCGATAATGAAAAACTGTTTTTT. Residues: CASSPTVTDNEKLFF.

The rearrangement joins TRBV10-3 to TRBJ1-5; the match to TRBD1 covers 11 bases. V shed 2 bases, J shed 3 bases, and the junction held 0 bases outside the gene matches. There are 15 residues in the CDR3. The V gene's germline CDR1 is ENHRY and CDR2 SYGVKD. The CDR3 sequence: CAISEGQGANQPQHF. For the CDR3, the DNA is TGTGCCATCAGTGAGGGACAGGGGGCCAATCAGCCCCAGCATTTT.

J is TRBJ2-1 and V is TRBV2; D not certain. Trimming left V 0 bases short and J 6 bases short, with 12 bases between. In germline, CDR1 is SNHLY, CDR2 FYNNEI. There are 15 residues in the CDR3. CDR3: CASSEARLDSNEQFF. The CDR3 region has the DNA TGTGCCAGCAGTGAAGCTAGGCTAGATTCCAATGAGCAGTTCTTC.

The chain is built from TRBV9 and TRBJ2-3, with 7 nucleotides matching TRBD2. Losses at the gene ends were 4 bases for V and 3 bases for J; bases not matched to a gene: 5. The germline V gene has CDR1 SGDLS and CDR2 YYNGEE. The CDR3 contains 14 residues. The CDR3 is CASSSRLATDTQYF. In nucleotides, the CDR3 is TGTGCCAGCAGCAGCCGACTAGCAACAGATACGCAGTATTTT. Combining the CDR3 with reference TRBV9 and TRBJ2-3 gives the whole variable domain DSGVTQTPKHLITATGQRVTLRCSPRSGDLSVYWYQQSLDQGLQFLIQYYNGEERAKGNILERFSAQQFPDLHSELNLSSLELGDSALYFCASSSRLATDTQYFGPGTRLTVL.

The rearrangement links TRBV18 to TRBJ1-2, with 7 bases fitting TRBD1. Germline V gene lookup returns CDR1 KGHSH and CDR2 LQKENI. With V trimmed by 4 bases and J by 1 base, 3 bases remained unmatched. The CDR3 spans 14 residues. CDR3 coding DNA: TGTGCCAGCTCACTGCAGGGGGATAACTATGGCTACACCTTC. It yields the protein CASSLQGDNYGYTF.

This clone was seen a single time. The chain joins TRBV10-3 to TRBJ1-1; 8 bases match TRBD1. V shed 2 bases and J 5 bases; nucleotides not matched to a gene: 4. The CDR3 runs 14 residues. Germline V gene data show CDR1 as ENHRY and CDR2 as SYGVKD. CDR3 sequence reads: CAISEPQGATEAFF. The CDR3 coding sequence is TGTGCCATCAGTGAGCCGCAGGGGGCGACTGAAGCTTTCTTT.

This chain links TRBV5-1 with TRBJ1-1; no firm D call. The germline V gene encodes CDR1 SGHRS and CDR2 YFSETQ. The germline V and J ends were trimmed by 0 bases and 1 base, with 10 bases remaining between them. This CDR3 region has 15 residues. CDR3: CASSLASGANTEAFF. CDR3 nucleotide sequence: TGCGCCAGCAGCTTGGCCAGCGGTGCGAACACTGAAGCTTTCTTT.

This chain links TRBV19 with TRBJ1-3, with D hard to call. The germline V gene encodes CDR1 LNHDA and CDR2 SQIVND (reference sequence). V was trimmed by 7 bases and J by 4 bases, leaving 11 bases between them. The CDR3 runs 13 residues. The CDR3 here is CASTPPQGNTIYF. The CDR3, as DNA: TGTGCCAGTACCCCCCCCCAGGGAAACACCATATATTTT.

J is TRBJ2-7 and V is TRBV28; D is possibly TRBD1 (8 bases). V lost 5 bases and J lost 2, with 16 bases in between. The CDR3 has 15 residues. CDR1 is MDHEN and CDR2 is SYDVKM in the germline V gene. CDR3 amino acids: CASSTTGGLTYEQYF. The CDR3 DNA reads as TGTGCCAGCAGTACTACAGGGGGACTAACCTACGAGCAGTACTTC.

The V gene is TRBV28, the J gene TRBJ1-6, with D unresolved. Germline values: CDR1 MDHEN, CDR2 SYDVKM. The CDR3 runs 16 residues. Trimming stripped 7 bases from V and 3 bases from J, with 16 bases between. CDR3 sequence reads: CASNQSGLGYNSPLHF. CDR3 sequence (DNA): TGTGCCAGCAATCAGAGCGGGTTAGGCTATAATTCACCCCTCCACTTT.

This rearrangement joins TRBV6-1 to TRBJ1-4; possibly TRBD1 for D (6 bases). There are 14 residues in the CDR3. CDR1 and CDR2 from the germline V gene are MNHNS and SASEGT. Trimming took 1 base from V and 8 from J, leaving 11 bases between them. The DNA of the CDR3 is TGTGCCAGCAGTGAAGACAGGGTTAGGGAAAAACTGTTTTTT. It codes for CASSEDRVREKLFF.

This clone occurred a few times. The chain is built from TRBV14 and TRBJ1-2; no reliable D call. Trimming shortened V by 4 bases and J by 6 bases, and 9 bases separated the two germline ends. Germline CDR1 is SGHDN and CDR2 is FVKESK. The CDR3 totals 12 residues. The CDR3 region has the DNA TGTGCCAGCAGCCTAACGAGTCATGGCTACACCTTC. It yields the protein CASSLTSHGYTF. Together with reference TRBV14 and TRBJ1-2, the CDR3 gives the full variable domain: EAGVTQFPSHSVIEKGQTVTLRCDPISGHDNLYWYRRVMGKEIKFLLHFVKESKQDESGMPNNRFLAERTGGTYSTLKVQPAELEDSGVYFCASSLTSHGYTFGSGTRLTVV.

The chain is built from TRBV5-6 and TRBJ1-2; maybe TRBD1 (5 bases). Per the germline V gene, CDR1 is SGHDT and CDR2 is YYEEEE. Trimming stripped 3 bases from V and 4 bases from J, with 10 bases between. CDR3 length equals 13 residues. CDR3 DNA sequence: TGTGCCAGCAGCTCGACAGACCTCTATGGCTACACCTTC. Translating gives CASSSTDLYGYTF. The full variable domain, its missing parts supplied by reference TRBV5-6 and TRBJ1-2, is DAGVTQSPTHLIKTRGQQVTLRCSPKSGHDTVSWYQQALGQGPQFIFQYYEEEERQRGNFPDRFSGHQFPNYSSELNVNALLLGDSALYLCASSSTDLYGYTFGSGTRLTVV.

Only a few counts were recorded for this clone. This rearrangement joins TRBV27 to TRBJ1-2; D is perhaps TRBD1 (6 bases). Germline loops: CDR1 MNHEY, CDR2 SMNVEV (reference sequence). This CDR3 spans 12 amino acids. The V gene lost 6 bases and the J gene lost 5 bases, with 10 bases spanning the gap. The CDR3 nucleotides are TGTGCCAGCAGCGCCGACAGGTATGGCTACACCTTC. Residues: CASSADRYGYTF.

This clone was seen a few times. CDR3 nucleotide sequence: TGTGCCAGTAGTAAGACAGGGGAAAGTTCACCCCTCCACTTT. Translated, it gives CASSKTGESSPLHF. The chain links TRBV19 to TRBJ1-6; TRBD1 aligns across 8 bases. CDR1 is LNHDA and CDR2 is SQIVND in the germline V gene (reference sequence). This CDR3 has 14 residues. V was pared by 4 bases and J by 9 bases, with 5 bases of the junction left unmatched.

This clone was observed a handful of times. The V gene is TRBV2, the J gene TRBJ1-2, with D uncertain. V was shortened by 10 bases and J by 2 bases, with 17 bases between the two germline ends. CDR1 is SNHLY, CDR2 FYNNEI, per germline. The length of the CDR3 is 14 residues. CDR3 sequence: CATSRDSSNYGYTF. CDR3 nucleotides: TGTGCCACCTCAAGAGACTCTTCGAACTATGGCTACACCTTC.

The sample holds one count of this clone. This rearrangement joins TRBV24-1 to TRBJ2-3, with D maybe TRBD2 (5 bases). This CDR3 is built from 14 residues. V was pared by 1 base and J by 6 bases, with 10 bases between. The germline CDR1 and CDR2 sequences are KGHDR and SFDVKD. The CDR3: CATSDFPRGDTQYF. In DNA, the CDR3 is TGTGCCACCAGTGATTTTCCCCGCGGGGATACGCAGTATTTT.

The chain uses TRBV6-5 and TRBJ1-3, with D possibly being TRBD1 (6 bases). The CDR3 has 15 amino acids. CDR1 and CDR2 (germline): MNHEY, SVGAGI. V lost 6 bases and J 4 bases, leaving 16 bases between the germline ends. The CDR3 sequence is CASRAVGGAGNTIYF. In DNA form, the CDR3 reads TGTGCCAGCAGAGCCGTTGGGGGCGCCGGAAACACCATATATTTT.

This clone was counted a few times. The chain links TRBV12-3 or TRBV12-4 to TRBJ2-7; tentatively, D is TRBD1 (6 bases). The ends were cut back, 6 bases at V and 3 bases at J, with 9 bases in the middle. The CDR3 runs to 12 residues. The CDR3 DNA reads TGTGCCAGCAGACCGGACAGCTACGAGCAGTACTTC. Its translation is CASRPDSYEQYF.

The chain couples TRBV13 to TRBJ1-6; D might be TRBD1 (6 bases). The CDR3 consists of 14 residues. The V end was cut by 4 bases, the J end by 8 bases, with 12 bases between. Germline values: CDR1 PRHDT, CDR2 FYEKMQ (reference sequence). The CDR3 loop reads CASSSRQVDSPLHF. In DNA form, the CDR3 reads TGTGCCAGCAGCTCCAGACAGGTAGATTCACCCCTCCACTTT.

V and J are TRBV6-5 and TRBJ2-5, with 9 bases identical to TRBD2. With 7 bases clipped from V and 3 bases from J, the junction kept 0 bases outside the gene matches. Germline V CDR1 and CDR2: MNHEY, SVGAGI. This CDR3 has 12 amino acids. The CDR3: CASTSGEETQYF. CDR3 coding DNA: TGTGCCAGCACTAGCGGGGAAGAGACCCAGTACTTC.

This chain connects TRBV5-1 to TRBJ2-5; 7 nucleotides agree with TRBD2. Germline V gene data show CDR1 as SGHRS and CDR2 as YFSETQ. The CDR3 runs to 15 residues. V trimming: 1 base; J trimming: 8 bases; junction bases outside the gene matches: 11. The CDR3 DNA follows: TGCGCCAGCAGCTTGACCGGGACTACAAGAGAAACCCAGTACTTC. It specifies CASSLTGTTRETQYF.

The chain couples TRBV28 to TRBJ2-7, with 12 bases that match TRBD1. The CDR3 covers 14 residues. V was pared by 3 bases and J by 12 bases, with 9 bases of the junction left unmatched. Germline V lookup: CDR1 MDHEN, CDR2 SYDVKM. CDR3 residues: CASSLGTGGDIGYV. CDR3 sequence (DNA): TGTGCCAGCAGTTTGGGGACAGGGGGCGATATCGGGTACGTC.

The chain recombines TRBV5-5 with TRBJ1-4; TRBD1 is a possible D gene (6 bases). Trimming took 5 bases from V and 5 from J, leaving 16 bases between them. Germline CDR1 reads SGHKS; CDR2 reads YYEKEE (reference sequence). The CDR3 contains 15 residues. CDR3 region: CASSRPDSLNEKLFF. In DNA, the CDR3 is TGTGCCAGCAGTAGGCCGGACAGCCTAAATGAAAAACTGTTTTTT.